The 30 T cell receptor beta chains in this list originate from one sample, sequenced in a study of T cell repertoires in cytomegalovirus infection. TCRdb re-analysed the reads in MiXCR, keeping a single row per CDR3 protein. The sample has some 390,000 distinct CDR3 sequences; around 18% are singletons. Sequenced material: PBMCs. The receptors originated from a human donor in good health (CMV status not recorded). Some clones in this sample may be carry-over from other donors' samples.

This clonotype was found many times. The V and J genes are TRBV7-2 and TRBJ2-7; D unclear. The CDR3 covers 12 residues. Deletions cut 1 base from V and 7 bases from J, with 8 bases between. Germline V gene lookup returns CDR1 SGHTA and CDR2 FQGNSA. The DNA for the CDR3 is TGTGCCAGCAGCTTAGACTGGTTGGAGCAGTACTTC. Amino acids: CASSLDWLEQYF.

This clonotype was seen more than once but under ten times. The V gene is TRBV29-1, the J gene TRBJ1-5, with TRBD1 matching over 11 bases. The CDR3 sequence is 12 residues long. Trimming took 7 bases from V and 11 from J; bases not matched to a gene: 7. Germline CDR1 SQVTM, CDR2 ANQGSEA. The CDR3 is CSARTGGNSQHF. In DNA form, the CDR3 reads TGCAGCGCCCGGACAGGGGGCAATTCCCAGCATTTT.

This clonotype was counted many times. This chain uses TRBV4-1 with TRBJ1-4, with D possibly being TRBD1 (5 bases). Deletions cut 5 bases from V and 3 bases from J, with 13 bases between. The CDR3 is 15 residues long. Germline CDR1 MGHRA, CDR2 YSYEKL. CDR3 loop: CASSSTGRSNEKLFF. CDR3 in DNA: TGCGCCAGCAGCTCCACAGGAAGATCTAATGAAAAACTGTTTTTT.

This chain joins TRBV5-1 and TRBJ2-1; 10 bases are shared with TRBD1. With V trimmed by 5 bases and J by 6 bases, 8 bases remained unmatched. Germline assignment: CDR1 SGHRS and CDR2 YFSETQ. The CDR3 is 15 residues long. The CDR3 DNA reads as TGCGCCAGCAGGGTAGGGGACAGGGGCTCCAATGAGCAGTTCTTC. As protein: CASRVGDRGSNEQFF.

This clonotype was seen a handful of times. CDR3 loop: CASTNPGGPDTQYF. CDR3 sequence (DNA): TGTGCCAGCACCAACCCGGGAGGGCCTGATACGCAGTATTTT. The chain recombines TRBV6-1 with TRBJ2-3, with 8 bases fitting TRBD2. Germline-derived CDR1 and CDR2 are MNHNS and SASEGT. The CDR3 sequence is 14 residues long. V gave up 7 bases and J gave up 6 bases; unmatched junction bases: 9.

The chain recombines TRBV5-3 with TRBJ2-3, with TRBD2 matching over 10 bases. TRBV5-3 is sorted into the ORF group, with uncertain function. The CDR3 sequence is 16 residues long. Trimming at V came to 8 bases and at J to 2 bases, leaving 11 bases not matched to a gene. DNA of the CDR3: TGTGCCAGCAGTCCCGACAGCGGGGGGGACACAGATACGCAGTATTTT. Encoded protein: CASSPDSGGDTDTQYF.

J is TRBJ2-7 and V is TRBV20-1, with D perhaps assigned TRBD1 or TRBD2 (5 bases each). Trimming pared 2 bases from V and 0 bases from J, leaving 11 bases between. The CDR3 consists of 14 residues. CDR1 is DFQATT, CDR2 SNEGSKA, per germline (reference sequence). As DNA, the CDR3 is TGCAGTGCTAGAAGCCCAGGGAGCTCCTACGAGCAGTACTTC. This codes for CSARSPGSSYEQYF.

In its sample, this clonotype was seen a few times. The chain carries TRBV19 and TRBJ2-5; D unclear. The CDR3 runs to 13 residues. Looked up from germline, CDR1 is LNHDA and CDR2 is SQIVND (reference sequence). With 4 bases removed from V and 2 bases from J, the gap between germline ends came to 8 bases. The CDR3 loop reads CASSSNSQETQYF. DNA for the CDR3: TGTGCCAGTAGTAGCAATTCTCAAGAGACCCAGTACTTC.

This clonotype was seen many times. The V gene is TRBV7-9, the J gene TRBJ1-1, with D possibly TRBD1 on 5 matching bases. V lost 5 bases, J lost 2 bases, and 15 bases lay in between. Germline loops: CDR1 SEHNR, CDR2 FQNEAQ (reference sequence). This CDR3 is built from 15 residues. The CDR3 region is CASSPRRGANTEAFF. The CDR3 DNA reads TGTGCCAGCAGCCCCCGCCGGGGCGCAAACACTGAAGCTTTCTTT. The whole variable domain, filled in from reference TRBV7-9 and TRBJ1-1, reads DTGVSQNPRHKITKRGQNVTFRCDPISEHNRLYWYRQTLGQGPEFLTYFQNEAQLEKSRLLSDRFSAERPKGSFSTLEIQRTEQGDSAMYLCASSPRRGANTEAFFGQGTRLTVV.

This chain uses TRBV5-1 with TRBJ1-1, with a weak D call TRBD1 (6 bases). V shed 4 bases and J shed 3 bases, with 13 bases lying between them. The CDR3 has 14 amino acids. Germline loops: CDR1 SGHRS, CDR2 YFSETQ. CDR3 loop: CASSPPSGDTEAFF. The CDR3 DNA reads as TGCGCCAGCAGCCCCCCGTCAGGGGACACTGAAGCTTTCTTT.

The chain links TRBV29-1 to TRBJ2-7; D is perhaps TRBD1 (6 bases). The V gene lost 4 bases and the J gene lost 5 bases, with 12 bases spanning the gap. CDR1 is SQVTM, CDR2 ANQGSEA, per germline. The CDR3 is made up of 12 amino acids. The CDR3 reads CSVATGRHEQYF. The CDR3 region has the DNA TGCAGCGTTGCTACAGGGAGACACGAGCAGTACTTC.

The V gene is TRBV7-2, the J gene TRBJ1-2; the D is unclear. The CDR3 contains 13 residues. Germline values: CDR1 SGHTA, CDR2 FQGNSA. V was shortened by 5 bases and J by 4 bases, with 11 bases between the two germline ends. Here the CDR3 DNA reads TGTGCCAGCAGCCACCGGCCCTTCTATGGCTACACCTTC. It codes for CASSHRPFYGYTF.

This clonotype has only a few counts. The gene calls are TRBV7-2 and TRBJ2-5; no reliable D call. The germline gives CDR1 SGHTA, CDR2 FQGNSA. The CDR3 is made up of 13 amino acids. The ends were cut back, 6 bases at V and 2 bases at J, with 10 bases in the middle. Written as DNA, the CDR3 is TGTGCCAGCAGTGAGGAGTGGCAAGAGACCCAGTACTTC. The encoded protein is CASSEEWQETQYF.

This clonotype showed up just a few times. The chain recombines TRBV6-5 with TRBJ2-2; D call uncertain. From germline, CDR1 is MNHEY and CDR2 SVGAGI. V was clipped by 0 bases and J by 3 bases, with 5 bases between them. The CDR3 has 14 residues. This chain's CDR3 is CASSYSQDTGELFF. The CDR3 coding sequence is TGTGCCAGCAGTTACTCTCAGGACACCGGGGAGCTGTTTTTT.

The genes are TRBV28 and TRBJ1-1; D unclear. CDR1 MDHEN and CDR2 SYDVKM come from the germline V gene. The CDR3 contains 11 residues. Trimming took 4 bases from V and 8 from J, leaving 8 bases between them. CDR3 DNA: TGTGCCAGCAGTTGGGATCGGGAAGCTTTCTTT. This translates into CASSWDREAFF.

This clonotype was detected many times. V usage is TRBV7-9 and J usage is TRBJ2-5; D is possibly TRBD2 (6 bases). Germline V gene lookup returns CDR1 SEHNR and CDR2 FQNEAQ (reference sequence). Trimming took 3 bases from V and 5 from J, leaving 10 bases between them. The length of the CDR3 is 13 residues. The chain's CDR3 is CASSLEGTETQYF. CDR3 nucleotide sequence: TGTGCCAGCAGCTTGGAGGGGACCGAGACCCAGTACTTC.

The chain uses TRBV27 and TRBJ2-1; 8 bases are a match to TRBD1. This CDR3 is built from 16 residues. Trimming removed 6 bases from V and 6 bases from J; junction bases left unmatched: 13. Germline CDR1 MNHEY, CDR2 SMNVEV (reference sequence). The CDR3 is CASRLGQDGFANEQFF. CDR3 bases: TGTGCCAGCAGGCTGGGACAGGATGGTTTCGCCAATGAGCAGTTCTTC.

The rearrangement links TRBV29-1 to TRBJ2-7, with D perhaps matching TRBD1 (6 bases). The CDR3 loop spans 13 amino acids. Trimming took 4 bases from V and 3 from J, leaving 13 bases between them. Per germline, CDR1 SQVTM and CDR2 ANQGSEA. As DNA, the CDR3 is TGCAGCGTTGTCGACAGGTTCCTCTACGAGCAGTACTTC. Translation: CSVVDRFLYEQYF.

This clonotype appeared many times. This chain joins TRBV7-2 and TRBJ2-5; perhaps TRBD1 as D (6 bases). The CDR3 sequence is 17 residues long. V was shortened by 1 base and J by 4 bases, with 19 bases between the two germline ends. Germline V CDR1 and CDR2: SGHTA, FQGNSA. The CDR3 DNA sequence: TGTGCCAGCAGCTTAGGAGGGACAACCCTCCTAGGAGAGACCCAGTACTTC. Its protein is CASSLGGTTLLGETQYF.

This clonotype was counted ten times or more. The chain uses TRBV7-9 and TRBJ2-7; possibly TRBD2 for D (5 bases). Per the germline V gene, CDR1 is SEHNR and CDR2 is FQNEAQ (reference sequence). The ends were cut back, 1 base at V and 3 bases at J, with 10 bases in the middle. The CDR3 contains 14 residues. The CDR3 region has the DNA TGTGCCAGCAGCTTAGGAGGGATTCGCTACGAGCAGTACTTC. Protein sequence: CASSLGGIRYEQYF.

The sample holds many counts of this clonotype. This chain connects TRBV7-6 to TRBJ2-7; TRBD1 aligns across 10 bases. This CDR3 contains 14 residues. Germline loops: CDR1 SGHVS, CDR2 FNYEAQ. V lost 1 base, J lost 5 bases, and 2 bases stayed unmatched. The CDR3 is CASSLGGQGHEQYF. As DNA, the CDR3 is TGTGCCAGCAGCTTAGGGGGACAGGGGCACGAGCAGTACTTC.

This clonotype was seen more than once but under ten times. The chain combines TRBV7-2 with TRBJ2-3, with 10 bases matching TRBD2. V was pared by 2 bases and J by 6 bases, with 11 bases of the junction left unmatched. The CDR3 length is 17 residues. Germline V gives CDR1 SGHTA, CDR2 FQGNSA. The CDR3 loop is CASSLMRAGGPGDTQYF. CDR3 coding DNA: TGTGCCAGCAGCTTAATGAGAGCGGGAGGGCCGGGTGATACGCAGTATTTT.

Of note for this clonotype: A read error may explain this, as a much larger clone is one base away. This chain uses TRBV12-3 or TRBV12-4 with TRBJ1-5, with D unclear. The CDR3 is 13 residues long. The CDR3 DNA is TGTGACAGCAGTTTCGGTAGCAATCAGCCCCAGCATTTT. Amino acid sequence: CDSSFGSNQPQHF.

This clonotype has only a few counts. The chain combines TRBV20-1 with TRBJ1-1; 9 bases align to TRBD1. Unmatched junction bases numbered 2, after V lost 5 bases and J lost 1 base. The CDR3 is made up of 13 amino acids. Germline CDR1 reads DFQATT; CDR2 reads SNEGSKA (reference sequence). This CDR3 is CSAAGQGNTEAFF. As DNA, the CDR3 is TGCAGTGCTGCGGGACAGGGGAACACTGAAGCTTTCTTT.

This clonotype was seen ten or more times. The CDR3 sequence: CSANHPGAGRGYTF. In nucleotides, the CDR3 is TGCAGTGCTAATCACCCAGGGGCAGGTCGTGGCTACACCTTC. The chain couples TRBV20-1 to TRBJ1-2; tentative D call: TRBD1 (6 bases). Germline V gives CDR1 DFQATT, CDR2 SNEGSKA (reference sequence). Between the trimmed V and J ends, which lost 4 bases and 7 bases, there was a span of 19 bases. CDR3 length: 14 amino acids.

Notes on this clonotype: A much larger clonotype is one base distant, so this may be a read error. The genes are TRBV5-6 and TRBJ2-1, with 13 bases matching TRBD2. Losses at the gene ends were 5 bases for V and 9 bases for J; bases not matched to a gene: 8. Germline CDR1 SGHDT, CDR2 YYEEEE. CDR3 length: 15 residues. CDR3 sequence (DNA): TGTGCCAGCAGACTCACTAGCGGGAGGGCAATTGAGCAGTTCTTC. It yields the protein CASRLTSGRAIEQFF.

The chain joins TRBV20-1 to TRBJ2-3; the match to TRBD2 covers 7 bases. Trimming took 3 bases from V and 5 from J; bases not matched to a gene: 8. This CDR3 is built from 14 residues. Germline assignment: CDR1 DFQATT and CDR2 SNEGSKA (reference sequence). CDR3 nucleotides: TGCAGTGCTAGGCTGGGGGGGTCGGGAGATACGCAGTATTTT. This gives the protein CSARLGGSGDTQYF.

This clonotype has a handful of counts. The chain employs TRBV10-3 and TRBJ1-1; 10 bases are a match to TRBD1. Germline values: CDR1 ENHRY, CDR2 SYGVKD. The V and J ends lost 3 bases and 1 base, in that order; junction bases with no gene match: 5. The CDR3 has 16 amino acids. CDR3 sequence reads: CAISETTGGRNTEAFF. The CDR3 DNA sequence: TGTGCCATCAGTGAAACGACAGGGGGCAGGAACACTGAAGCTTTCTTT.

The chain is built from TRBV29-1 and TRBJ2-1; perhaps TRBD2 as D (6 bases). The CDR3 runs 15 residues. V lost 2 bases and J 4 bases, leaving 15 bases between the germline ends. Per the germline V gene, CDR1 is SQVTM and CDR2 is ANQGSEA. CDR3 in amino acids: CSVESAGLLYNEQFF. The CDR3 DNA is TGCAGCGTTGAATCGGCCGGACTACTTTACAATGAGCAGTTCTTC.

Here the CDR3 reads CASSIPGTSSDNEQFF. Written as DNA, the CDR3 is TGTGCCAGTAGTATACCAGGGACTAGCAGCGACAATGAGCAGTTCTTC. The chain has TRBV19 and TRBJ2-1, with TRBD2 matching 9 bases. Germline V gene lookup returns CDR1 LNHDA and CDR2 SQIVND (reference sequence). The CDR3 is 16 amino acids. Germline trimming cut 2 bases from V and 5 bases from J; bases unmatched to any gene: 7.